These 18 T cell receptor beta chains originate from one sample sequenced in a study of blood T cell repertoires in COVID-19. Using immunoSEQ multiplex PCR, the repertoire was profiled, and TCRdb retains in-frame clones only, with some absent. The table lists about 110,000 clones, about 83% of them singletons. Specimen: peripheral blood. The receptors were gathered from a woman aged 70-85 years with acute or convalescent COVID-19.

The J gene is TRBJ1-1, the V gene TRBV6-5; D gene uncertain. CDR1 MNHEY and CDR2 SVGAGI come from the germline V gene. V shed 2 bases and J shed 2 bases, with 12 bases lying between them. The CDR3 has 15 residues. CDR3 sequence (DNA): TGTGCCAGCAGTTACCACGGCACGACAAACACTGAAGCTTTCTTT. This codes for CASSYHGTTNTEAFF.

A single count supports this clone. V gene TRBV5-1 combines with J gene TRBJ2-3; 8 nucleotides align to TRBD2. CDR3 length: 16 amino acids. Germline V gene sequence: CDR1 SGHRS, CDR2 YFSETQ. Unmatched junction bases numbered 9, after V lost 4 bases and J lost 2 bases. CDR3 bases: TGCGCCAGCAGCCTAAAAGCGGGAGCCGTCACAGATACGCAGTATTTT. Protein product: CASSLKAGAVTDTQYF.

The genes are TRBV27 and TRBJ1-1; 9 bases agree with TRBD1. With V trimmed by 7 bases and J by 11 bases, 8 bases remained unmatched. In germline, CDR1 is MNHEY, CDR2 SMNVEV (reference sequence). This CDR3 region has 12 residues. CDR3 DNA: TGTGCCAGCAAGGACAGGGGTAGGGAGGCTTTCTTT. As protein: CASKDRGREAFF.

This chain connects TRBV28 to TRBJ1-1; D perhaps matches TRBD1 (5 bases). The germline CDR1 and CDR2 sequences are MDHEN and SYDVKM. The length of the CDR3 is 15 residues. Trimming took 8 bases from V and 0 from J, leaving 16 bases between them. CDR3 protein: CASSGAPGVNTEAFF. CDR3 DNA: TGTGCCAGCTCTGGGGCCCCCGGCGTGAACACTGAAGCTTTCTTT.

This rearrangement joins TRBV7-6 to TRBJ2-1; TRBD2 matches at 8 bases. CDR3 length: 16 amino acids. V lost 5 bases and J lost 5; bases outside the gene matches: 11. CDR1 is SGHVS and CDR2 is FNYEAQ in the germline V gene. This chain's CDR3 is CASSTPRGGSDNEQFF. The CDR3 bases are TGTGCCAGCAGCACCCCCCGGGGGGGCTCTGACAATGAGCAGTTCTTC.

The chain joins TRBV9 to TRBJ2-3; D uncertain. The CDR3 consists of 14 residues. Deletions cut 0 bases from V and 6 bases from J, with 11 bases between. Germline V gives CDR1 SGDLS, CDR2 YYNGEE. The CDR3 loop reads CASSVEPGPDTQYF. The DNA for the CDR3 is TGTGCCAGCAGCGTAGAGCCGGGTCCCGATACGCAGTATTTT.

V is TRBV18 and J is TRBJ1-1; D gene ambiguous. Trimming stripped 4 bases from V and 0 bases from J, with 9 bases between. CDR1 is KGHSH, CDR2 LQKENI, per germline. The CDR3 spans 14 residues. The DNA for the CDR3 is TGTGCCAGCTCACTTGACACGATGAACACTGAAGCTTTCTTT. The encoded protein is CASSLDTMNTEAFF.

The chain recombines TRBV5-4 with TRBJ2-7, with 7 bases lining up with TRBD2. The J segment lost 3 bases and the V segment lost 4 bases, leaving 7 bases of the junction unmatched. Looked up from germline, CDR1 is SGHNT and CDR2 is YYREEE (reference sequence). CDR3 length: 14 residues. As DNA, the CDR3 is TGTGCCAGCAGCGAAAGCGGGGTGAACTACGAGCAGTACTTC. This codes for CASSESGVNYEQYF.

J is TRBJ1-2 and V is TRBV28, with D maybe TRBD1 (5 bases). From germline, CDR1 is MDHEN and CDR2 SYDVKM. The CDR3 has 16 amino acids. V lost 6 bases, J lost 4 bases, and 21 bases lay in between. CDR3 DNA sequence: TGTGCCAGCAGCCGTGGGGGGTCGGGGTTGGGCTATGGCTACACCTTC. It yields the protein CASSRGGSGLGYGYTF.

In its sample, this clone was seen once. V and J are TRBV2 and TRBJ1-2; TRBD1 matches 9 bases. J gave up 8 bases and V 8 bases, and 12 bases lay outside the gene matches. The germline V gene has CDR1 SNHLY and CDR2 FYNNEI. The CDR3 loop spans 14 amino acids. CDR3 protein: CASRGIQGARGYTF. Here the CDR3 DNA reads TGTGCCAGCCGGGGAATACAGGGGGCGCGGGGCTACACCTTC.

This rearrangement joins TRBV28 to TRBJ1-2; no reliable D call. Germline CDR1 reads MDHEN; CDR2 reads SYDVKM. Trimming cost V 8 bases and J 4 bases, with 11 bases left between them. This CDR3 contains 12 residues. The DNA of the CDR3 is TGTGCCAGCGGCTGGGCGGGCTATGGCTACACCTTC. Protein product: CASGWAGYGYTF.

A few counts support this clone. The chain has TRBV9 and TRBJ2-2; no definite D call. Germline CDR1 and CDR2: SGDLS and YYNGEE. CDR3 length equals 14 residues. Trimming took 2 bases from V and 1 from J, leaving 6 bases between them. CDR3 sequence: CASSVGGNTGELFF. In DNA, the CDR3 is TGTGCCAGCAGCGTCGGTGGGAACACCGGGGAGCTGTTTTTT.

At least ten counts were recorded for this clone. The rearrangement links TRBV7-2 to TRBJ2-7; 10 positions match TRBD2. Germline V CDR1 and CDR2: SGHTA, FQGNSA. This CDR3 has 15 amino acids. The V and J ends lost 5 bases and 5 bases, in that order; junction bases with no gene match: 9. Here the CDR3 reads CASSISGGPGNEQYV. The CDR3 nucleotides are TGTGCCAGCAGCATTAGCGGGGGGCCCGGGAACGAGCAGTACGTC.

This chain joins TRBV5-6 and TRBJ1-6; maybe TRBD1 (5 bases). The germline V and J ends were trimmed by 1 base and 5 bases, with 13 bases remaining between them. CDR1 is SGHDT and CDR2 is YYEEEE in the germline V gene. The CDR3 is 16 residues long. The CDR3 coding sequence is TGTGCCAGCAGCTTGATTGCAGGGTATAATAATTCACCCCTCCACTTT. This translates into CASSLIAGYNNSPLHF.

The rearrangement joins TRBV6-2 or TRBV6-3 to TRBJ1-1; D unresolved. The germline gives CDR1 MNHEY, CDR2 SVGEGT. The CDR3 length is 13 residues. V was cut by 6 bases and J by 2 bases, with 10 bases left in between. The CDR3 coding sequence is TGTGCCAGCAGCCCGACACGCAACACTGAAGCTTTCTTT. Translating gives CASSPTRNTEAFF.

The J gene is TRBJ2-7, the V gene TRBV7-2; 10 nucleotides align to TRBD2. The CDR3 has 13 amino acids. Germline values: CDR1 SGHTA, CDR2 FQGNSA. J gave up 8 bases and V 3 bases, and 4 bases lay outside the gene matches. The CDR3 DNA sequence: TGTGCCAGCAGCTTTACTAGCGGGGATAAGCAGTACTTC. Amino acid sequence: CASSFTSGDKQYF.

This clone was observed a single time. The rearrangement links TRBV7-2 to TRBJ2-2, with D possibly being TRBD2 (6 bases). The CDR3 spans 15 residues. Germline values: CDR1 SGHTA, CDR2 FQGNSA. The V gene lost 8 bases and the J gene lost 5 bases, with 18 bases spanning the gap. The CDR3, as DNA: TGTGCCAGCGAAGTCAGGGTGGGGGGAACCGGGGAGCTGTTTTTT. This codes for CASEVRVGGTGELFF.

V and J are TRBV6-2 or TRBV6-3 and TRBJ1-5, with D possibly being TRBD1 (5 bases). Trimming removed 2 bases from V and 2 bases from J, with 10 bases in between. This CDR3 is built from 15 residues. Germline V CDR1 and CDR2: MNHEY, SVGEGT. CDR3 sequence: CASSYGHSGNQPQHF. DNA for the CDR3: TGTGCCAGCAGTTACGGACACTCGGGCAATCAGCCCCAGCATTTT.